The 22 T cell receptor beta chains reported below all come from one sample, sequenced in a study of cytomegalovirus exposure and HLA in healthy donors. The PCR employed 60 Vbeta primers together with 13 Jbeta primers. TCRdb keeps only in-frame clones here, not all; method: immunoSEQ multiplex PCR. Of fewer than 85,000 clones in the sample, approximately 69% were seen once. The sequencing input was PBMCs. These receptors were taken from a middle-aged man in good health and CMV-seropositive.

This clone was counted only a few times. V usage is TRBV5-8 and J usage is TRBJ1-3, with D possibly matching TRBD1 (5 bases). The CDR3 totals 15 residues. The V end was cut by 4 bases, the J end by 1 base, with 12 bases between. Germline values: CDR1 SGHTS, CDR2 YDEGEE. The CDR3 here is CASSPWGGSGNTIYF. In DNA form, the CDR3 reads TGTGCCAGCAGCCCCTGGGGGGGATCTGGAAACACCATATATTTT.

The sample holds one count of this clone. The genes are TRBV10-2 and TRBJ1-5; TRBD1 agrees at 7 bases. The CDR3 is 14 amino acids. The germline V gene has CDR1 WSHSY and CDR2 SAAADI. The V and J ends lost 4 bases and 2 bases, in that order; junction bases with no gene match: 2. The CDR3 sequence: CASSGTGGNQPQHF. The CDR3 DNA follows: TGCGCCAGCAGTGGTACAGGGGGCAATCAGCCCCAGCATTTT.

This rearrangement joins TRBV1 to TRBJ2-3; the DNA was not compared with TRBD1, the D call given in the table. TRBV1 is a recognized pseudogene. The CDR3 is 16 residues long. CDR3 amino acids: CTSSHRPQGCTDTQYF. CDR3 nucleotides: TGCACCAGCAGCCATCGCCCACAGGGGTGCACAGATACGCAGTATTTT.

This clone was observed once. Since no conserved phenylalanine or tryptophan closes the CDR3, a read error is the likely cause. V usage is TRBV30 and J usage is TRBJ1-4; D might be TRBD1 (6 bases). The V end was cut by 3 bases, the J end by 8 bases, with 16 bases between. CDR3 length: 14 amino acids. Per the germline V gene, CDR1 is GTSNPN and CDR2 is SVGIG (reference sequence). The CDR3 coding sequence is TGTGCCTGGAGCGGGGACAACTTCGGGGAAAAACTGTTTCTT. Translating it yields CAWSGDNFGEKLFL.

This chain links TRBV7-2 with TRBJ2-1; 12 bases are shared with TRBD2. Germline V lookup: CDR1 SGHTA, CDR2 FQGNSA. The CDR3 has 19 residues. J gave up 4 bases and V 4 bases, and 14 bases lay outside the gene matches. The CDR3 DNA reads TGTGCCAGCAGCTCACGATGGACTAGCGGGGACCATTCTTACAATGAGCAGTTCTTC. It is translated as CASSSRWTSGDHSYNEQFF.

The CDR3 here is CSVTGTPHEQYF. CDR3 DNA sequence: TGCAGCGTGACAGGGACCCCACACGAGCAGTACTTC. V gene TRBV29-1 combines with J gene TRBJ2-7; TRBD1 matches at 7 bases. V lost 6 bases and J lost 5; bases outside the gene matches: 7. CDR1 is SQVTM, CDR2 ANQGSEA, per germline. The CDR3 consists of 12 residues.

The rearrangement uses TRBV15 and TRBJ1-1; TRBD1 matches 7 bases. Germline CDR1 reads LNHNV; CDR2 reads YYDKDF (reference sequence). There are 12 residues in the CDR3. The V segment lost 0 bases and the J segment 9 bases; nucleotides outside the gene matches: 1. The DNA for the CDR3 is TGTGCCACCAGCAGAGAACAGGGGAAAGCTTTCTTT. This translates into CATSREQGKAFF.

The chain joins TRBV28 to TRBJ2-5, with TRBD2 as a possible D gene (5 bases). The CDR3 consists of 14 residues. Germline loops: CDR1 MDHEN, CDR2 SYDVKM. V was cut by 2 bases and J by 4 bases, with 11 bases left in between. The CDR3: CASSLTPGLETQYF. CDR3 DNA: TGTGCCAGCAGTTTAACGCCCGGACTAGAGACCCAGTACTTC.

The DNA for the CDR3 is TGCGCCAGCAGCCAAGATTGGGGGCAGGGTAACGGCGAGCAGTACTTC. The encoded protein is CASSQDWGQGNGEQYF. This sequence joins TRBV4-3 and TRBJ2-5; D may be TRBD1 (6 bases). TRBJ2-7 explains the end of the DNA better; the J call may be wrong. This CDR3 is built from 16 residues. Germline CDR1 and CDR2: LGHNA and YSLEER.

In this sample, this clone turned up once. V usage is TRBV7-2 and J usage is TRBJ2-1, with TRBD2 matching over 11 bases. The V segment lost 7 bases and the J segment 4 bases; nucleotides outside the gene matches: 6. The CDR3 runs to 15 residues. Germline CDR1 and CDR2: SGHTA and FQGNSA. CDR3 amino acids: CASTSSGGPYNEQFF. The CDR3 DNA reads TGTGCCAGCACCTCTAGCGGGGGGCCTTACAATGAGCAGTTCTTC. Filled out from reference TRBV7-2 and TRBJ2-1, the complete variable domain reads GAGVSQSPSNKVTEKGKDVELRCDPISGHTALYWYRQSLGQGLEFLIYFQGNSAPDKSGLPSDRFSAERTGGSVSTLTIQRTQQEDSAVYLCASTSSGGPYNEQFFGPGTRLTVL.

The chain links TRBV28 to TRBJ1-2; 8 bases agree with TRBD1. This CDR3 has 15 amino acids. The V gene end was trimmed by 2 bases and the J gene end by 3 bases; junction bases not matched to a gene: 5. Per germline, CDR1 MDHEN and CDR2 SYDVKM. CDR3 sequence reads: CASSLGRGRDYGYTF. The CDR3 DNA reads as TGTGCCAGCAGTTTAGGCAGGGGGCGGGACTATGGCTACACCTTC.

The chain combines TRBV19 with TRBJ2-7, with TRBD1 matching 9 bases. Germline CDR1 reads LNHDA; CDR2 reads SQIVND (reference sequence). V shed 4 bases and J 3 bases; nucleotides not matched to a gene: 10. This CDR3 comprises 16 residues. Written as DNA, the CDR3 is TGTGCCAGTAGTAAGGCCCCGGGACAGGGAGTCTACGAGCAGTACTTC. As protein: CASSKAPGQGVYEQYF.

The V call is TRBV7-2, the J call TRBJ1-1, with 9 bases fitting TRBD1. Germline loops: CDR1 SGHTA, CDR2 FQGNSA. Trimming took 2 bases from V and 4 from J; bases not matched to a gene: 2. The CDR3 loop spans 14 amino acids. The CDR3 spells CASSLTTGGTEAFF. In nucleotides, the CDR3 is TGTGCCAGCAGCTTAACGACAGGGGGCACTGAAGCTTTCTTT.

This chain uses TRBV30 with TRBJ1-3; D call uncertain. The germline gives CDR1 GTSNPN, CDR2 SVGIG (reference sequence). Trimming pared 0 bases from V and 2 bases from J, leaving 8 bases between. The CDR3 is 14 residues long. CDR3 protein: CAWSVEGAGNTIYF. The CDR3 DNA reads TGTGCCTGGAGTGTGGAGGGTGCTGGAAACACCATATATTTT. Using reference TRBV30 and TRBJ1-3 for the parts outside the CDR3, the full variable domain is SQTIHQWPATLVQPVGSPLSLECTVEGTSNPNLYWYRQAAGRGLQLLFYSVGIGQISSEVPQNLSASRPQDRQFILSSKKLLLSDSGFYLCAWSVEGAGNTIYFGEGSWLTVV.

The rearrangement links TRBV4-2 to TRBJ2-2; D remains unclear. The V end was cut by 1 base, the J end by 1 base, with 10 bases between. CDR1 is LGHNA, CDR2 YNFKEQ, per germline. The CDR3 extends over 16 amino acids. The CDR3 loop reads CASSQVASLNTGELFF. CDR3 DNA sequence: TGTGCCAGCAGCCAAGTGGCCTCGCTGAACACCGGGGAGCTGTTTTTT.

The chain joins TRBV28 to TRBJ2-2; 10 nucleotides match TRBD2. The CDR3 runs 18 residues. With 3 bases clipped from V and 4 bases from J, the junction kept 11 bases outside the gene matches. Germline V gene lookup returns CDR1 MDHEN and CDR2 SYDVKM. This chain's CDR3 is CASSFWASGSGSTGELFF. The CDR3 nucleotides read TGTGCCAGCAGTTTCTGGGCTAGCGGGAGCGGGAGCACCGGGGAGCTGTTTTTT.

This rearrangement joins TRBV5-6 to TRBJ2-3; perhaps TRBD1 as D (6 bases). The CDR3 extends over 13 amino acids. V dropped 4 bases and J dropped 5 bases, with 11 bases sitting between them. Germline lookup yields CDR1 SGHDT and CDR2 YYEEEE. CDR3 amino acids: CASSPTGKDTQYF. CDR3 sequence (DNA): TGTGCCAGCAGCCCCACAGGGAAAGATACGCAGTATTTT. Drawing the rest from reference TRBV5-6 and TRBJ2-3, the complete variable domain is DAGVTQSPTHLIKTRGQQVTLRCSPKSGHDTVSWYQQALGQGPQFIFQYYEEEERQRGNFPDRFSGHQFPNYSSELNVNALLLGDSALYLCASSPTGKDTQYFGPGTRLTVL.

This chain uses TRBV6-5 with TRBJ2-1; 9 positions match TRBD2. V shed 4 bases and J 8 bases; nucleotides not matched to a gene: 6. Germline V gene lookup returns CDR1 MNHEY and CDR2 SVGAGI. This CDR3 region has 14 residues. The DNA for the CDR3 is TGTGCCAGCAGTTGGGCGGGAGGGTCCGATGAGCAGTTCTTC. Translating gives CASSWAGGSDEQFF.

The chain uses TRBV6-4 and TRBJ2-1; D is perhaps TRBD2 (7 bases). V was cut by 7 bases and J by 2 bases, with 15 bases left in between. Germline-derived CDR1 and CDR2 are MRHNA and SNTAGT. The CDR3 totals 15 residues. The CDR3 reads CASKGGTAAYNEQFF. CDR3 coding DNA: TGTGCCAGCAAGGGGGGGACGGCTGCCTACAATGAGCAGTTCTTC.

The J gene is TRBJ1-1, the V gene TRBV7-2; no reliable D call. Germline V lookup: CDR1 SGHTA, CDR2 FQGNSA. V was cut by 5 bases and J by 6 bases, with 13 bases left in between. The CDR3 length is 13 residues. CDR3 bases: TGTGCCAGCAGCCGGCTCCAGCGTGCTGAAGCTTTCTTT. This codes for CASSRLQRAEAFF.

The chain links TRBV11-2 to TRBJ2-7, with D possibly TRBD1 on 5 matching bases. CDR3 size: 14 residues. The V gene's germline CDR1 is SGHAT and CDR2 FQNNGV. V was cut by 5 bases and J by 6 bases, with 17 bases left in between. CDR3 sequence reads: CASSPRRGGAEQYF. CDR3 bases: TGTGCCAGCAGCCCCCGTAGGGGTGGGGCCGAGCAGTACTTC.

This clone was detected only a few times. J is TRBJ2-2 and V is TRBV30; 8 positions match TRBD1. CDR1 is GTSNPN, CDR2 SVGIG, per germline (reference sequence). The CDR3 runs 18 residues. V shed 0 bases, J shed 0 bases, and the junction held 9 bases outside the gene matches. In DNA form, the CDR3 reads TGTGCCTGGAGTGTAGACAGGGGAAAGATTCCGAACACCGGGGAGCTGTTTTTT. Residues: CAWSVDRGKIPNTGELFF.